Sequencing of this T cell receptor beta chain was carried out in a study of response to subunit inactivated influenza vaccine. This clonotype was counted between two and nine times. The antigen is unknown. Overall study results and limits: Each seasonal influenza vaccination, the authors suggested, recruits few new T cells.

The V gene lost 7 bases and the J gene lost 4 bases, with 19 bases spanning the gap. The CDR3 is made up of 15 amino acids. The V gene's germline CDR1 is SGHRS and CDR2 YFSETQ. Via MiXCR, TCRdb re-called the RT-PCR reads, giving one row per CDR3 protein. The sample has 500,000 to 600,000 distinct CDR3 sequences, 15% to 20% seen once; the top ten hold approximately 3%. This rearrangement joins TRBV5-1 to TRBJ2-3; perhaps TRBD1 as D (7 bases). The input for sequencing was CD4+ T cells sorted from PBMCs, taken about 24 months after vaccination. This sequence originates from a man aged 50-75 years who received an inactivated influenza vaccine. This chain's CDR3 is CASSPQGGVSDTQYF. In DNA form, the CDR3 reads TGCGCCAGCTCCCCCCAGGGGGGCGTCTCAGATACGCAGTATTTT. Filled out from reference TRBV5-1 and TRBJ2-3, the complete variable domain reads KAGVTQTPRYLIKTRGQQVTLSCSPISGHRSVSWYQQTPGQGLQFLFEYFSETQRNKGNFPGRFSGRQFSNSRSEMNVSTLELGDSALYLCASSPQGGVSDTQYFGPGTRLTVL.